This TCR beta chain was sequenced during a study of cytomegalovirus exposure and HLA in healthy donors. Study-wide results and limits: Specificity for CMV antigens was confirmed in vitro for a few of the CMV-associated chains. Later analysis reportedly placed an Asian-associated ancestry cluster below the roughly 700-donor mean in N-insertions. Differences between HLA loci emerged in a later analysis of TCR association rates, with DRB1 most and HLA-C fewest.

Primers included in the PCR were 60 Vbeta and 13 Jbeta primers. Using immunoSEQ multiplex PCR, the repertoire was profiled, and TCRdb retains in-frame clones only, with some absent. The sample has 150,000 to 200,000 clones; roughly 80% are singletons. CDR3 length: 14 residues. Germline loops: CDR1 PRHDT, CDR2 FYEKMQ (reference sequence). The V end lost 3 bases, the J end lost 4 bases, and 13 bases lay between the germline ends. A few counts support this clone. The antigen is unknown. Source material: PBMCs. This clonotype originated in a woman between 45 and 60 years old in good health and CMV-seronegative. The chain has TRBV13 and TRBJ2-7; tentative D call: TRBD2 (6 bases). CDR3 in DNA: TGTGCCAGCAGCTTGGGAACTAGCCAATACGAGCAGTACTTC. Protein product: CASSLGTSQYEQYF. Drawing the rest from reference TRBV13 and TRBJ2-7, the complete variable domain is AAGVIQSPRHLIKEKRETATLKCYPIPRHDTVYWYQQGPGQDPQFLISFYEKMQSDKGSIPDRFSAQQFSDYHSELNMSSLELGDSALYFCASSLGTSQYEQYFGPGTRLTVT.